A single TCR beta chain is shown here with its context. CDR1 SGHDT and CDR2 YYEEEE come from the germline V gene. V was clipped by 4 bases and J by 6 bases; unmatched bases: 8. The CDR3 runs 15 residues. The data were obtained in a study of blood T cell repertoires in COVID-19. Original data processing: Nucleated cell counts were estimated from reference gene primer amplification. The data were produced by immunoSEQ multiplex PCR, yet TCRdb's version contains in-frame clones alone and is incomplete. Clonal size and the V and J genes are those of that table, whereas D and trimming came from the DNA. The sample records 100,000 or so clones, over 80% being singletons.

The clonotype comes from a man aged 45-60 years with acute or convalescent COVID-19. The chain carries TRBV5-6 and TRBJ1-4; 8 bases fit TRBD1. Source material: peripheral blood. Here the CDR3 DNA reads TGTGCCAGCAGCGTGCCTGGACAGGGCGATGAAAAACTGTTTTTT. It is translated as CASSVPGQGDEKLFF. Using reference TRBV5-6 and TRBJ1-4 for the parts outside the CDR3, the full variable domain is DAGVTQSPTHLIKTRGQQVTLRCSPKSGHDTVSWYQQALGQGPQFIFQYYEEEERQRGNFPDRFSGHQFPNYSSELNVNALLLGDSALYLCASSVPGQGDEKLFFGSGTQLSVL.